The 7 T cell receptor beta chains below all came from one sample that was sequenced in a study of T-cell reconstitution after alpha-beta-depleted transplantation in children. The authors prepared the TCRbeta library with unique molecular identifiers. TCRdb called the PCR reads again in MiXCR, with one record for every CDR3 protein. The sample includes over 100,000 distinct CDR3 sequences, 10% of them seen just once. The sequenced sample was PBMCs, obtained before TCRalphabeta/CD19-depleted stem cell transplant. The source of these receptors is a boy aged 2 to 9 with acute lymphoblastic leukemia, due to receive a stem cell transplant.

The CDR3 reads CASSSSGTGEYTGELFF. In nucleotides, the CDR3 is TGCGCCAGCAGCTCCTCCGGGACAGGGGAATACACCGGGGAGCTGTTTTTT. V gene TRBV5-1 combines with J gene TRBJ2-2, with TRBD1 matching over 10 bases. Germline assignment: CDR1 SGHRS and CDR2 YFSETQ. Losses at the gene ends were 3 bases for V and 3 bases for J; bases not matched to a gene: 8. CDR3 length: 17 residues.

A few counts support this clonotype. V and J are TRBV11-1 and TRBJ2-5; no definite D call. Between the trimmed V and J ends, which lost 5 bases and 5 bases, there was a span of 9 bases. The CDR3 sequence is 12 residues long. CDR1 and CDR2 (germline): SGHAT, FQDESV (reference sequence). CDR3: CASSATVETQYF. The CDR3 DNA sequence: TGTGCCAGCAGCGCGACTGTCGAGACCCAGTACTTC.

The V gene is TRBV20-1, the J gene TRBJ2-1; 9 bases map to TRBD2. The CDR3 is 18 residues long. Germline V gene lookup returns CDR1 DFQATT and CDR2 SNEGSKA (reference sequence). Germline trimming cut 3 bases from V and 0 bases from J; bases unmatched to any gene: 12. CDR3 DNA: TGCAGTGCTAGGTCCTCAAGCGCGGGAGGGGGCTCCTACAATGAGCAGTTCTTC. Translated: CSARSSSAGGGSYNEQFF.

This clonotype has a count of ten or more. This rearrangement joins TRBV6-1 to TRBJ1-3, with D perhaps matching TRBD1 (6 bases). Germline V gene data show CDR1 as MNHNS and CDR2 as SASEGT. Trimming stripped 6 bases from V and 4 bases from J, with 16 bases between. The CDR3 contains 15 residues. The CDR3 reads CASRPGTYAGNTIYF. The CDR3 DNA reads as TGTGCCAGCAGACCCGGGACATACGCAGGAAACACCATATATTTT.

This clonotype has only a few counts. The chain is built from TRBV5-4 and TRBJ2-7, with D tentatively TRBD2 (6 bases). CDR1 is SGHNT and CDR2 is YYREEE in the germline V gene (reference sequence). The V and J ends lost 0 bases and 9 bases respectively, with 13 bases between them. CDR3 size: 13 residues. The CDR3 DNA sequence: TGTGCCAGCAGCTTGGATTTGATGGGGGGGCAGTACTTC. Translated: CASSLDLMGGQYF.

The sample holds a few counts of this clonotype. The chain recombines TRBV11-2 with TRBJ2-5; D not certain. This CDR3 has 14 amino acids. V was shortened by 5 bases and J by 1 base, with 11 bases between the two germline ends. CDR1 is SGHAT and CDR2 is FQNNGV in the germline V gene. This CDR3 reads CASSLHGAQETQYF. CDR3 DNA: TGTGCCAGCAGCCTACATGGAGCCCAAGAGACCCAGTACTTC.

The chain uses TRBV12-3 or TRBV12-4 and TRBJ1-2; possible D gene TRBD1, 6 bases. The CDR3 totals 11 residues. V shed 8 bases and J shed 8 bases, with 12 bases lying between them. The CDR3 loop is CASGEGVGYTF. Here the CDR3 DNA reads TGTGCCAGCGGCGAGGGGGTAGGCTACACCTTC.